This paragraph covers one T cell receptor beta chain sequence. CDR3 length: 13 amino acids. Trimming shortened V by 1 base and J by 5 bases, and 6 bases separated the two germline ends. Per the germline V gene, CDR1 is SGHRS and CDR2 is YFSETQ. In the authors' workflow: Quantification of nucleated cells was approximated via reference gene primer amplification. Repertoires were generated with immunoSEQ multiplex PCR, while TCRdb's copy carries only in-frame clones and drops some. V and J calls and clone size are copied from that table; D and trimming were computed from the DNA. The sample includes 120,000 to 150,000 clones, less than 90% seen only once; the top ten take around 40%. This specimen belongs to a study of blood T cell repertoires in COVID-19. Whole-study context: Sources were T cells, B-cell-depleted T cells, or PBMCs; the material itself was cDNA or gDNA.

The J gene is TRBJ1-4, the V gene TRBV5-1; D not resolved. This TCR was sampled from a human donor in a cohort sampled during active COVID-19. Sequencing was done on a sample of peripheral blood. Here the CDR3 reads CASSLSRNEKLFF. As DNA, the CDR3 is TGCGCCAGCAGCTTGTCGCGGAATGAAAAACTGTTTTTT.